Presented here are 5 T cell receptor beta chains from one specimen sequenced in a study of shared clonotypes between healthy human individuals. Here immunoSEQ multiplex PCR was the method, and the copy in TCRdb shows in-frame clones only, minus some. This table holds some 2,100,000 clones, 85% to 95% found once. Naive CD8 cells, CD45RO-negative and positively selected for CCR7, excluded terminally differentiated effector memory CD45RA+ cells. The specimen sequenced was naive CD8+ T cells from PBMCs. The receptors come from a man younger than 35 in good health. Some clones in this sample may be carry-over from other donors' samples.

V usage is TRBV19 and J usage is TRBJ1-5; 7 positions match TRBD1. Germline V gives CDR1 LNHDA, CDR2 SQIVND (reference sequence). J gave up 0 bases and V 0 bases, and 5 bases lay outside the gene matches. The CDR3 contains 17 residues. Written as DNA, the CDR3 is TGTGCCAGTAGTATAGATCCGGGGACAGATAGCAATCAGCCCCAGCATTTT. Translation: CASSIDPGTDSNQPQHF.

The rearrangement joins TRBV16 to TRBJ2-2; D remains ambiguous. CDR1 is KGHSY, CDR2 FQNENV, per germline. This CDR3 is built from 14 residues. V was shortened by 1 base and J by 7 bases, with 10 bases between the two germline ends. CDR3 sequence reads: CASSQFRANGELFF. CDR3 nucleotides: TGTGCCAGCAGCCAATTCCGGGCGAACGGGGAGCTGTTTTTT.

This chain connects TRBV30 to TRBJ2-3, with 8 bases fitting TRBD2. CDR1 and CDR2 (germline): GTSNPN, SVGIG (reference sequence). J was trimmed by 2 bases and V by 2 bases; bases with no gene match: 3. The CDR3 sequence is 14 residues long. CDR3 in amino acids: CAWSPSGLTDTQYF. CDR3 nucleotide sequence: TGTGCCTGGAGTCCTAGCGGGCTCACAGATACGCAGTATTTT.

CDR3 in amino acids: CASSLDGGAETQYF. CDR3 bases: TGTGCCAGCAGCTTGGACGGGGGAGCAGAGACCCAGTACTTC. The rearrangement joins TRBV7-6 to TRBJ2-5; the D gene is possibly TRBD2 (6 bases). Looked up from germline, CDR1 is SGHVS and CDR2 is FNYEAQ. V lost 3 bases, J lost 4 bases, and 12 bases lay in between. CDR3 length equals 14 residues.

The chain has TRBV9 and TRBJ2-7, with D perhaps TRBD1 or TRBD2 (5 bases each). Trimming shortened V by 3 bases and J by 6 bases, and 16 bases separated the two germline ends. This CDR3 contains 14 residues. From germline, CDR1 is SGDLS and CDR2 YYNGEE. In nucleotides, the CDR3 is TGTGCCAGCAGCGCCGACTACTTCCAGGGCGAGCAGTACTTC. This encodes CASSADYFQGEQYF.